This T cell receptor beta chain was sequenced in a study of memory CD4+ T cells and cytomegalovirus serostatus. Study context: This sample comes from healthy Belgian adults, under 10 CMV seropositive, about 23 seronegative. Findings of the study overall: Repertoires predicted CMV serostatus with median bootstrapped AUC of about 0.96. About 40% of the roughly 160 known CMV-associated TCRbeta sequences appeared in CD4+ memory.

Profiled with immunoSEQ multiplex PCR; TCRdb holds only in-frame clones, not every one. The sample holds approximately 88,000 clones; 75% to 85% are singletons and the top ten take around 3.6%. The sort gate was single viable CD3+CD4+CD8-CD45RO+ cells for memory CD4+ T cells. Only a few counts were recorded for this clone. Its antigen is as yet unknown. What was sequenced was memory CD4+ T cells from blood. This clonotype was sampled from an adult in good health and CMV-seropositive.

The CDR3: CASGATVIEDSNQPQHF. As DNA, the CDR3 is TGTGCCAGTGGGGCGACGGTGATTGAGGATAGCAATCAGCCCCAGCATTTT. The V and J genes are TRBV19 and TRBJ1-5; D is possibly TRBD1 (5 bases). The CDR3 loop spans 17 amino acids. Germline V gives CDR1 LNHDA, CDR2 SQIVND (reference sequence). The V gene lost 8 bases and the J gene lost 0 bases, with 20 bases spanning the gap.